The next 17 T cell receptor beta chains were all read from a single sample in a study of blood T cell repertoires in COVID-19. Using immunoSEQ multiplex PCR, the repertoire was profiled, and TCRdb retains in-frame clones only, with some absent. This table has some 100,000 clones, about 90% appearing once. Sequencing used peripheral blood. These receptors originate from a man aged 50-59 years with COVID-19, enrolled during active disease.

This chain uses TRBV3-1 (or the pseudogene TRBV3-2) with TRBJ2-3; 8 nucleotides match TRBD2. CDR3 size: 16 residues. The germline V gene has CDR1 LGHDT and CDR2 YNNKEL (reference sequence). V lost 0 bases to trimming and J lost 6 bases; unmatched junction nucleotides: 8. CDR3 nucleotides: TGTGCCAGCAGCCAAGACGCGGGGGGACGTTATGATACGCAGTATTTT. This sequence encodes CASSQDAGGRYDTQYF.

The chain combines TRBV4-2 with TRBJ1-1, with TRBD1 matching over 7 bases. This CDR3 has 14 residues. After removal of 3 bases from V and 1 base from J, the junction contained 2 bases not matched to a gene. CDR1 and CDR2 (germline): LGHNA, YNFKEQ. The CDR3 DNA reads TGTGCCAGCAGCCAGGGGACAGCGAACACTGAAGCTTTCTTT. It specifies CASSQGTANTEAFF.

This clone was seen once. The V call is TRBV30, the J call TRBJ1-2, with D possibly matching TRBD1 (6 bases). The CDR3 spans 13 residues. V was shortened by 0 bases and J by 6 bases, with 11 bases between the two germline ends. Germline-derived CDR1 and CDR2 are GTSNPN and SVGIG (reference sequence). The CDR3 bases are TGTGCCTGGAGTGTACAGGGATGGGATGGCTACACCTTC. Encoded protein: CAWSVQGWDGYTF.

This clone was detected a few times. V is TRBV14 and J is TRBJ1-6, with D possibly TRBD1 on 5 matching bases. This CDR3 is built from 17 residues. Germline V gives CDR1 SGHDN, CDR2 FVKESK. Trimming removed 0 bases from V and 7 bases from J, with 16 bases in between. CDR3 protein: CASSQDIWGLINSPLHF. The CDR3 DNA sequence: TGTGCCAGCAGCCAAGATATTTGGGGACTGATAAATTCACCCCTCCACTTT.

V is TRBV6-2 or TRBV6-3 and J is TRBJ1-2, with TRBD1 identical over 11 bases. The CDR3 contains 14 residues. Germline CDR1 reads MNHEY; CDR2 reads SVGEGT. V gave up 2 bases and J gave up 10 bases; unmatched junction bases: 6. CDR3 bases: TGTGCCAGCAGTTACCTCGGACAGGGGGCGGTCTACACCTTC. Its protein is CASSYLGQGAVYTF.

The rearrangement uses TRBV19 and TRBJ2-7; perhaps TRBD1 as D (6 bases). With 5 bases removed from V and 2 bases from J, the gap between germline ends came to 13 bases. The CDR3 length is 14 residues. Germline V CDR1 and CDR2: LNHDA, SQIVND (reference sequence). CDR3 region: CASSDQGLPYEQYF. As DNA, the CDR3 is TGTGCCAGTAGTGACCAGGGGTTGCCCTACGAGCAGTACTTC.

V is TRBV9 and J is TRBJ2-7, with TRBD2 identical over 7 bases. Germline V gene sequence: CDR1 SGDLS, CDR2 YYNGEE. The CDR3 is 14 residues long. With 2 bases clipped from V and 9 bases from J, the junction kept 11 bases outside the gene matches. CDR3 DNA sequence: TGTGCCAGCAGCGTCGACGGCGATCCGGGGGGGCAGTACTTC. Amino acid sequence: CASSVDGDPGGQYF.

The rearrangement uses TRBV7-9 and TRBJ2-1, with TRBD2 identical over 12 bases. Looked up from germline, CDR1 is SEHNR and CDR2 is FQNEAQ (reference sequence). The CDR3 runs 18 residues. With V trimmed by 5 bases and J by 4 bases, 12 bases remained unmatched. Here the CDR3 reads CASSPSSGGAARYNEQFF. For the CDR3, the DNA is TGTGCCAGCAGCCCCTCTAGCGGGGGGGCGGCGAGGTACAATGAGCAGTTCTTC. Drawing the rest from reference TRBV7-9 and TRBJ2-1, the complete variable domain is DTGVSQNPRHKITKRGQNVTFRCDPISEHNRLYWYRQTLGQGPEFLTYFQNEAQLEKSRLLSDRFSAERPKGSFSTLEIQRTEQGDSAMYLCASSPSSGGAARYNEQFFGPGTRLTVL.

This sequence joins TRBV5-4 and TRBJ1-1; 9 bases line up with TRBD1. V gave up 1 base and J gave up 5 bases; unmatched junction bases: 15. Germline CDR1 SGHNT, CDR2 YYREEE (reference sequence). The CDR3 is made up of 18 amino acids. This CDR3 is CASSLKGPGQGLGTEAFF. The CDR3 DNA reads TGTGCCAGCAGCTTGAAGGGTCCTGGACAGGGGCTGGGGACTGAAGCTTTCTTT.

The chain combines TRBV5-5 with TRBJ2-1; 12 positions match TRBD1. Looked up from germline, CDR1 is SGHKS and CDR2 is YYEKEE (reference sequence). With V trimmed by 4 bases and J by 6 bases, 5 bases remained unmatched. The CDR3 has 15 residues. CDR3 coding DNA: TGTGCCAGCAGCCGGGGACAGGGGGCTAGCAATGAGCAGTTCTTC. Protein sequence: CASSRGQGASNEQFF.

This clone has more than one count but fewer than ten. The V call is TRBV2, the J call TRBJ2-1; tentative D call: TRBD2 (7 bases). The CDR3 loop spans 18 amino acids. The germline CDR1 and CDR2 sequences are SNHLY and FYNNEI. Trimming left V 8 bases short and J 1 base short, with 24 bases between. The CDR3 spells CASFRGGHPEESYNEQFF. DNA of the CDR3: TGTGCCAGCTTTAGGGGGGGACACCCCGAAGAGTCCTACAATGAGCAGTTCTTC.

On this clone itself: It is unclear where the CDR3 begins or ends on the DNA, so no DNA is shown, and the CDR3 is as TCRdb lists it. The chain combines TRBV3-1 (or the pseudogene TRBV3-2) with TRBJ2-2; the table's D call, TRBD2, has no DNA check behind it. The CDR3 contains 15 residues when both ends are counted. Germline CDR1 is LGHDT and CDR2 is YNNKEL (reference sequence). Here the CDR3 reads CASSQDLLRAGELFF.

The chain joins TRBV18 to TRBJ2-2, with 9 bases matching TRBD1. Trimming removed 2 bases from V and 5 bases from J; junction bases left unmatched: 3. The CDR3 has 15 residues. The germline CDR1 and CDR2 sequences are KGHSH and LQKENI. Here the CDR3 reads CASSPGQGRTGELFF. The CDR3 DNA reads TGTGCCAGCTCACCAGGACAGGGGAGGACCGGGGAGCTGTTTTTT. Based on the CDR3 plus reference TRBV18 and TRBJ2-2, the full variable domain is NAGVMQNPRHLVRRRGQEARLRCSPMKGHSHVYWYRQLPEEGLKFMVYLQKENIIDESGMPKERFSAEFPKEGPSILRIQQVVRGDSAAYFCASSPGQGRTGELFFGEGSRLTVL.

The chain employs TRBV4-2 and TRBJ2-1, with TRBD2 identical over 12 bases. The junction had 8 bases not matched to a gene; V was cut back by 0 bases and J by 11 bases. Germline V CDR1 and CDR2: LGHNA, YNFKEQ. The CDR3 consists of 16 residues. CDR3 amino acids: CASSQDLGLAGLKQFF. In nucleotides, the CDR3 is TGTGCCAGCAGCCAAGACCTTGGACTAGCGGGGTTAAAGCAGTTCTTC.

The J gene is TRBJ2-2, the V gene TRBV27, with 7 bases lining up with TRBD1. From germline, CDR1 is MNHEY and CDR2 SMNVEV (reference sequence). This CDR3 comprises 16 residues. The V segment lost 5 bases and the J segment 3 bases; nucleotides outside the gene matches: 9. The chain's CDR3 is CASSPSDRVDTGELFF. The CDR3 coding sequence is TGTGCCAGCAGTCCATCCGACAGGGTGGACACCGGGGAGCTGTTTTTT.

The chain links TRBV18 to TRBJ2-6; 7 positions match TRBD1. V lost 2 bases, J lost 4 bases, and 11 bases stayed unmatched. Per the germline V gene, CDR1 is KGHSH and CDR2 is LQKENI. The CDR3 consists of 18 residues. The CDR3 DNA reads as TGTGCCAGCTCACCAGTCCGGACAGGCGTCCAGGGGGCCAACGTCCTGACTTTC. Amino acids: CASSPVRTGVQGANVLTF.

This chain connects TRBV28 to TRBJ2-7; D is undetermined. CDR1 is MDHEN and CDR2 is SYDVKM in the germline V gene. V lost 2 bases and J lost 3, with 11 bases in between. The CDR3 runs 14 residues. As DNA, the CDR3 is TGTGCCAGCAGTTTACTCGCCAGACACTACGAGCAGTACTTC. Translated: CASSLLARHYEQYF.